A single T cell receptor (beta chain) is shown here with its context. Profiled with immunoSEQ multiplex PCR; TCRdb holds only in-frame clones, not every one. The sample comprises 150,000 or so clones, approximately 84% of which are singletons, and less than 9% rests with the top ten. The CDR3 consists of 15 residues. The V gene's germline CDR1 is SGHKS and CDR2 YYEKEE (reference sequence). The ends were cut back, 0 bases at V and 1 base at J, with 10 bases in the middle. This entry comes from a study of blood T cell repertoires in COVID-19. This chain links TRBV5-5 with TRBJ1-1; D is undetermined. The material sequenced was peripheral blood. The receptor was isolated from a man aged 35-49 years who had recovered from COVID-19. CDR3 in amino acids: CASSLDSQPNTEAFF. CDR3 bases: TGTGCCAGCAGCTTGGACAGCCAACCGAACACTGAAGCTTTCTTT.